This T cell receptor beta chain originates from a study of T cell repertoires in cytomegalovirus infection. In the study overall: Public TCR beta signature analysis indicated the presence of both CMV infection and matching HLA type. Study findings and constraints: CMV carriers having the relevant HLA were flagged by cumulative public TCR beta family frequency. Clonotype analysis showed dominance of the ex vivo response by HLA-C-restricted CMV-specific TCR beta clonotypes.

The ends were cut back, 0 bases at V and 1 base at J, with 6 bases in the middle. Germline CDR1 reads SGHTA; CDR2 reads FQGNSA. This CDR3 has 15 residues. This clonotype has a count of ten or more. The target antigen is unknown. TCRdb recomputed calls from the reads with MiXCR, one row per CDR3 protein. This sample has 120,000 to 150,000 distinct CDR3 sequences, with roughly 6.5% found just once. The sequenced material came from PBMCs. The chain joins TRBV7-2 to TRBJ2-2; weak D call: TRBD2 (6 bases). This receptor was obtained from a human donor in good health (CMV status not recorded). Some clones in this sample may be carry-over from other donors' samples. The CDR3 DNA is TGTGCCAGCAGCTTAGCGGGGGGGAACACCGGGGAGCTGTTTTTT. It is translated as CASSLAGGNTGELFF.